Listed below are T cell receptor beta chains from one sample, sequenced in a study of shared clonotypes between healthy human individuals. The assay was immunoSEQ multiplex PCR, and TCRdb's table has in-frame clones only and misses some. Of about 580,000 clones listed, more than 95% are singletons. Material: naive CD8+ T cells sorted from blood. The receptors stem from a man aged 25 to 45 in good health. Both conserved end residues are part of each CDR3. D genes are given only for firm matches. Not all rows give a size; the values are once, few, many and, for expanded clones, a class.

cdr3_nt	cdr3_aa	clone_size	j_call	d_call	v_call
TGCGCCAGCAGCCACGCCCGGACAGGTCAGAGCTCCTACGAGCAGTACTTC	CASSHARTGQSSYEQYF	.	TRBJ2-7	TRBD1	TRBV4-1
TGTGCCAGCAGCTTTACAGGGTACGAAAAACTGTTTTTT	CASSFTGYEKLFF	.	TRBJ1-4	.	TRBV11-2
TGTGCCAGCAGCTTGGTAGCCAGGGCACACACTGAAGCTTTCTTT	CASSLVARAHTEAFF	.	TRBJ1-1	.	TRBV5-6
TGTGCCAGCAGCCCAGACAGGGACCTCTACGAGCAGTACTTC	CASSPDRDLYEQYF	.	TRBJ2-7	TRBD1	TRBV7-9
TGTGCCAGCAGCCCCGGCGGATGGGGGATCTATGGCTACACCTTC	CASSPGGWGIYGYTF	.	TRBJ1-2	.	TRBV5-6
TGCGCCAGCAGCGCGGGACTAGCGGGAGCCGAGCAGTACTTC	CASSAGLAGAEQYF	.	TRBJ2-7	TRBD2	TRBV5-1
TGTGCCAGCAGCTTCTCTCGGGGCGTACGAGAGACCCAGTACTTC	CASSFSRGVRETQYF	.	TRBJ2-5	.	TRBV5-4
TGCAGCGTTGAATTCGCGGGAGGGAGCTCCTACAATGAGCAGTTCTTC	CSVEFAGGSSYNEQFF	.	TRBJ2-1	TRBD2	TRBV29-1
TGTGCCAGCAGCTTGACCGGGACAGGGAAGATTAATGAGCAGTTCTTC	CASSLTGTGKINEQFF	.	TRBJ2-1	TRBD1	TRBV5-5
TGTGCCAGCAGTTACGGGGTCGATCAGCCCCAGCATTTT	CASSYGVDQPQHF	.	TRBJ1-5	.	TRBV27
TGTGCCAGCAGTCCTAGGGGCACTGAAGCTTTCTTT	CASSPRGTEAFF	once	TRBJ1-1	.	TRBV2
TGTGCCAGCAGTTTACTGCAGGGGGAAAACAATGAGCAGTTCTTC	CASSLLQGENNEQFF	.	TRBJ2-1	TRBD1	TRBV27
TGCAGCGTCTTTCTAATACCCGGGACAGGGACGATCGATGGCTACACCTTC	CSVFLIPGTGTIDGYTF	once	TRBJ1-2	TRBD1	TRBV29-1
TGCGCCAGCAGTGAGCCGACTAGCGGGCCTAGCACAGATACGCAGTATTTT	CASSEPTSGPSTDTQYF	.	TRBJ2-3	TRBD2	TRBV10-1
TGTGCCAGCCAGGGGGCAGATTCGTATAGCAATCAGCCCCAGCATTTT	CASQGADSYSNQPQHF	.	TRBJ1-5	TRBD1	TRBV19
TGTGCCAGCAGCTTAGACTCGGTCGGGGCTTTCTTT	CASSLDSVGAFF	.	TRBJ1-1	.	TRBV7-9
TGTGCCAGCAGCCTGGGACTAGCGGGAGGGGATGAGCAGTTCTTC	CASSLGLAGGDEQFF	.	TRBJ2-1	TRBD2	TRBV9
TGTGCCAGCAGCAAAGGGCGAATGGATACGCAGTATTTT	CASSKGRMDTQYF	.	TRBJ2-3	.	TRBV21-1
TGTGCCAGCAGCTTGTCCGGGTCTCTAGAGGAGCAGTACTTC	CASSLSGSLEEQYF	.	TRBJ2-7	.	TRBV7-8
TGTGCCAGCGGCCACAGGGGGGGGAACACTGAAGCTTTCTTT	CASGHRGGNTEAFF	.	TRBJ1-1	TRBD1	TRBV5-4
TGTGCCAGTTCCGCTGGCGCCTCCTACGAGCAGTACTTC	CASSAGASYEQYF	.	TRBJ2-7	.	TRBV11-2
TGTGCCAGTAGTGCAGGGGTGGGCCGTAATCAGCCCCAGCATTTT	CASSAGVGRNQPQHF	.	TRBJ1-5	.	TRBV19
TGTGCCAGCAGCCTAAAAAACGGGAGGCAAGATACGCAGTATTTT	CASSLKNGRQDTQYF	.	TRBJ2-3	TRBD2	TRBV7-9
TGTGCCAGCAGCGGAGTACCCCACGAGCAGTACTTC	CASSGVPHEQYF	.	TRBJ2-7	.	TRBV7-2
TGTGCCACCAGCCCCCCCCTGGACAATTACGAGCAGTACTTC	CATSPPLDNYEQYF	.	TRBJ2-7	.	TRBV15
TGCGCCAGCAGCTTGGCCGCGGGAGGGGACTACAATGAGCAGTTCTTC	CASSLAAGGDYNEQFF	.	TRBJ2-1	TRBD2	TRBV5-1
TGTGCCAGCAGTTACTCTGGGGGCGGAAACAATGAGCAGTTCTTC	CASSYSGGGNNEQFF	.	TRBJ2-1	.	TRBV6-5
TGTGCCAGCAGCTTATTAGCGGGGGGCAGCACAGATACGCAGTATTTT	CASSLLAGGSTDTQYF	.	TRBJ2-3	TRBD2	TRBV7-9
TGTGCCAGCAGCTTTTCCGGGACTAGCGGGAGTGTCTCCTACAATGAGCAGTTCTTC	CASSFSGTSGSVSYNEQFF	.	TRBJ2-1	TRBD2	TRBV5-5
TGTGCCAGCGTCGGGCAGGGGTCCACCGGGGAGCTGTTTTTT	CASVGQGSTGELFF	.	TRBJ2-2	.	TRBV28
TGCGCCACCAGGGGAACTGAAGCTTTCTTT	CATRGTEAFF	.	TRBJ1-1	.	TRBV10-2
TGTGCCAGCAGCCAAGAAGGGACGGAGACCCAGTACTTC	CASSQEGTETQYF	.	TRBJ2-5	.	TRBV14
TGTGCCAGCAGTGGACAGGCTAGCTATGGCTACACCTTC	CASSGQASYGYTF	.	TRBJ1-2	TRBD1	TRBV5-5
TGTGCCAGCAGTCATTGGGCTAGCGGCTACAATGAGCAGTTCTTC	CASSHWASGYNEQFF	.	TRBJ2-1	TRBD2	TRBV2
TGTGCCAGCACCCCCCTGGACCTGGTCCCCTACAATGAGCAGTTCTTC	CASTPLDLVPYNEQFF	.	TRBJ2-1	.	TRBV6-6
TGTGCCAGCAGTTTAACAGGTGAAGCTTTCTTT	CASSLTGEAFF	once	TRBJ1-1	.	TRBV27
TGTGCCAGCAGTGAATTGGGACAGGAAAACCAAGAGACCCAGTACTTC	CASSELGQENQETQYF	.	TRBJ2-5	TRBD1	TRBV25-1
TGCAGCGCCCAGGGGGGAGGTGGCACTGAAGCTTTCTTT	CSAQGGGGTEAFF	.	TRBJ1-1	TRBD1	TRBV29-1
TGCAGCGTTGAAGAACAGGGGCCCTATGGCTACACCTTC	CSVEEQGPYGYTF	.	TRBJ1-2	TRBD1	TRBV29-1
TGTGCCAGCAGCTTAGGGACAGGGGGCCGGACTGAAGCTTTCTTT	CASSLGTGGRTEAFF	.	TRBJ1-1	TRBD1	TRBV13
TGTGCCACCCTATCACAGGGGGCGGGTGAAGCTTTCTTT	CATLSQGAGEAFF	.	TRBJ1-1	.	TRBV21-1
TGTGCCAGCAGTGGGTCTAAGGTTGAGCAGTTCTTC	CASSGSKVEQFF	.	TRBJ2-1	.	TRBV2
TGTGCCAGCAGCTCTGAGGGATCCTACGAGCAGTACTTC	CASSSEGSYEQYF	.	TRBJ2-7	.	TRBV13
TGTGCCAGCAGCTTAGGGGCGGGAGTCAAAAATGAGCAGTTCTTC	CASSLGAGVKNEQFF	.	TRBJ2-1	TRBD2	TRBV11-2
TGTGCCAGCAGCTTAGGGGACGGACGCTACGAGCAGTACTTC	CASSLGDGRYEQYF	.	TRBJ2-7	.	TRBV7-9
TGTGCCAGCAGTTTAGGTTCCGTAGCAGATACGCAGTATTTT	CASSLGSVADTQYF	.	TRBJ2-3	.	TRBV27
TGTGCCAGCAGCTCTGCGTCTGGAAACACCATATATTTT	CASSSASGNTIYF	once	TRBJ1-3	.	TRBV7-9
TGTGCCAGCTCCGGGCAGGGGTACAATGAGCAGTTCTTC	CASSGQGYNEQFF	.	TRBJ2-1	.	TRBV27
TGTGCCAGCAGTAGGGCTCGGTACAATGAGCAGTTCTTC	CASSRARYNEQFF	.	TRBJ2-1	.	TRBV9
TGTGCCAGCAGCTCGATGACAGGGCGGGCTCGCGGCTACACCTTC	CASSSMTGRARGYTF	once	TRBJ1-2	TRBD1	TRBV5-4
TGTGCCAGCAAAAGGGGGGGGCATCCTACGAACACTGAAGCTTTCTTT	CASKRGGHPTNTEAFF	.	TRBJ1-1	.	TRBV28
TGTGCCAGCAGCTTAGTACGGGACCACAATGAGCAGTTCTTC	CASSLVRDHNEQFF	.	TRBJ2-1	.	TRBV7-2
TGTGCCAGCAGCCCAGGGACAGCTCATACCTCTAGCAATCAGCCCCAGCATTTT	CASSPGTAHTSSNQPQHF	.	TRBJ1-5	TRBD1	TRBV13
TGTGCCAGCATGGGGACGGGGACAGGGGACTCGTATGGCTACACCTTC	CASMGTGTGDSYGYTF	.	TRBJ1-2	TRBD1	TRBV9